The clone carrying this TCR beta chain came up many times. Antigen: not known. Per germline, CDR1 SEHNR and CDR2 FQNEAQ (reference sequence). Between the trimmed V and J ends, which lost 7 bases and 5 bases, there was a span of 11 bases. The CDR3 contains 12 residues. 5'RACE with 10-nucleotide random UMIs generated the cDNA. Each CDR3 protein is one row after TCRdb ran MiXCR on the 5' RACE reads. The sample records some 37,000 distinct CDR3 sequences, around 14% being singletons. The sample comes from a study of neurological immune-mediated disorders. Study-level findings and limits: Falling below healthy controls, multiple sclerosis showed the least TCR clonal expansion, while HTLV-1-associated myelopathy showed the most.

The sample taken for sequencing was PBMCs. This rearrangement joins TRBV7-9 to TRBJ2-5, with D hard to call. The sequence was obtained from a woman aged 50 to 65 with HTLV-1-associated myelopathy (HAM/TSP). CDR3 DNA: TGTGCCAGCACCAAGAATCAGGAGACCCAGTACTTC. It is translated as CASTKNQETQYF.